The next 28 T cell receptor beta chains were all read from a single sample in a study of response to subunit inactivated influenza vaccine. Each CDR3 protein is one row after TCRdb ran MiXCR on the RT-PCR reads. The sample holds hundreds of thousands of distinct CDR3 sequences, 7.6% seen once. Sample: PBMCs from blood, taken approximately 25 months after vaccination. The source of these receptors is a man aged 50-75 years who received an inactivated influenza vaccine.

This clonotype has ten or more counts. This chain joins TRBV5-1 and TRBJ1-4; 9 nucleotides align to TRBD1. The V segment lost 4 bases and the J segment 0 bases; nucleotides outside the gene matches: 4. The germline V gene encodes CDR1 SGHRS and CDR2 YFSETQ. The CDR3 spans 16 residues. In DNA, the CDR3 is TGCGCCAGCAGCGGCGGGACAGGGTCAACTAATGAAAAACTGTTTTTT. It codes for CASSGGTGSTNEKLFF.

The sample holds a few counts of this clonotype. The chain uses TRBV7-8 and TRBJ2-1; 12 nucleotides align to TRBD2. Germline V lookup: CDR1 SGHVS, CDR2 FQNEAQ. The CDR3 covers 16 residues. The V and J ends lost 3 bases and 9 bases, in that order; junction bases with no gene match: 9. CDR3 amino acids: CASSFPGTSGLTEQFF. The CDR3 nucleotides read TGTGCCAGCAGCTTTCCCGGGACTAGCGGGCTAACTGAGCAGTTCTTC.

This clonotype has a handful of counts. This chain uses TRBV7-2 with TRBJ2-7; TRBD2 matches 8 bases. V shed 1 base and J 3 bases; nucleotides not matched to a gene: 5. CDR1 is SGHTA, CDR2 FQGNSA, per germline. The CDR3 has 15 amino acids. The CDR3 DNA reads TGTGCCAGCAGCTTAGTACTAGCGGCCGACTACGAGCAGTACTTC. This codes for CASSLVLAADYEQYF.

This clonotype was detected many times. The V gene is TRBV6-5, the J gene TRBJ2-5; 10 bases are shared with TRBD2. V trimming: 1 base; J trimming: 1 base; junction bases outside the gene matches: 3. CDR3 length: 16 amino acids. CDR1 MNHEY and CDR2 SVGAGI come from the germline V gene. CDR3: CASSYWTSGTQETQYF. The CDR3 nucleotides read TGTGCCAGCAGTTACTGGACTAGCGGAACCCAAGAGACCCAGTACTTC.

The chain joins TRBV29-1 to TRBJ2-2; 8 positions match TRBD1. This CDR3 comprises 15 residues. CDR1 and CDR2 from the germline V gene are SQVTM and ANQGSEA. Trimming cost V 5 bases and J 4 bases; bases outside gene matches: 9. The CDR3 DNA follows: TGCAGCGTTCAGGGGCAGGGGGCGGGCACCGGGGAGCTGTTTTTT. Amino acids: CSVQGQGAGTGELFF.

This clonotype was detected ten times or more. The DNA for the CDR3 is TGTGCCAGCAGCTCAGGCCGAGCGTCTACGCAGTATTTT. Its translation is CASSSGRASTQYF. The rearrangement links TRBV12-3 or TRBV12-4 to TRBJ2-3; D is ambiguous. This CDR3 is built from 13 residues. Trimming removed 6 bases at V and 8 bases at J, with 15 bases between.

This clonotype has a count of ten or more. The rearrangement joins TRBV7-2 to TRBJ1-2; no firm D call. Germline lookup yields CDR1 SGHTA and CDR2 FQGNSA. The CDR3 runs 12 residues. The ends were cut back, 0 bases at V and 8 bases at J, with 7 bases in the middle. The CDR3 is CASSLARQGYTF. In nucleotides, the CDR3 is TGTGCCAGCAGCTTAGCGCGGCAAGGCTACACCTTC. Variable domain in full (rest from reference TRBV7-2 and TRBJ1-2): GAGVSQSPSNKVTEKGKDVELRCDPISGHTALYWYRQSLGQGLEFLIYFQGNSAPDKSGLPSDRFSAERTGGSVSTLTIQRTQQEDSAVYLCASSLARQGYTFGSGTRLTVV.

This clonotype has a count of ten or more. Here the CDR3 reads CASSVGGYSSYNEQFF. DNA for the CDR3: TGTGCCAGCAGCGTTGGCGGGTATAGCTCCTACAATGAGCAGTTCTTC. This chain joins TRBV9 and TRBJ2-1; weak D call: TRBD2 (5 bases). Trimming took off 2 bases at V and 0 bases at J, with 12 bases between the two ends. The germline V gene encodes CDR1 SGDLS and CDR2 YYNGEE. The CDR3 has 16 amino acids.

V gene TRBV5-6 combines with J gene TRBJ2-2; D is undetermined. Germline V gene sequence: CDR1 SGHDT, CDR2 YYEEEE. Trimming removed 1 base at V and 3 bases at J, with 7 bases between. The CDR3 contains 14 residues. The CDR3 DNA reads as TGTGCCAGCAGCTTGTTAACCTACACCGGGGAGCTGTTTTTT. This codes for CASSLLTYTGELFF.

A few counts support this clonotype. This chain joins TRBV29-1 and TRBJ2-5; 9 bases align to TRBD2. CDR1 and CDR2 (germline): SQVTM, ANQGSEA. CDR3 length equals 14 residues. J was trimmed by 11 bases and V by 4 bases; bases with no gene match: 14. The CDR3 bases are TGCAGCGTTGCCCCCGGACTAGCGAACGCAGCTCAGTACTTC. Translating gives CSVAPGLANAAQYF.

This clonotype was counted many times. V and J are TRBV5-5 and TRBJ1-6; D might be TRBD1 (5 bases). This CDR3 comprises 14 residues. Germline V CDR1 and CDR2: SGHKS, YYEKEE (reference sequence). With 3 bases removed from V and 5 bases from J, the gap between germline ends came to 9 bases. The chain's CDR3 is CASSWWGNNSPLHF. The CDR3 nucleotides read TGTGCCAGCAGCTGGTGGGGGAATAATTCACCCCTCCACTTT.

The chain combines TRBV5-1 with TRBJ1-5; D remains ambiguous. V was cut by 2 bases and J by 1 base, with 10 bases left in between. CDR1 SGHRS and CDR2 YFSETQ come from the germline V gene. CDR3 length equals 15 residues. The CDR3 sequence is CASSLGPKSNQPQHF. For the CDR3, the DNA is TGCGCCAGCAGCTTAGGGCCGAAGAGCAATCAGCCCCAGCATTTT.

This sequence joins TRBV28 and TRBJ1-5, with D uncertain. Trimming took off 1 base at V and 2 bases at J, with 9 bases between the two ends. Germline CDR1 and CDR2: MDHEN and SYDVKM. This CDR3 region has 15 residues. The CDR3 DNA reads TGTGCCAGCAGTTTATCGGGATATGGCAATCAGCCCCAGCATTTT. This translates into CASSLSGYGNQPQHF.

The sample holds many counts of this clonotype. The chain uses TRBV20-1 and TRBJ1-1, with unresolved D. The CDR3 extends over 11 amino acids. V was trimmed by 5 bases and J by 7 bases, leaving 11 bases between them. CDR1 and CDR2 from the germline V gene are DFQATT and SNEGSKA (reference sequence). The CDR3 here is CSASPTLEAFF. The CDR3 nucleotides are TGCAGTGCTTCCCCGACACTTGAAGCTTTCTTT.

The chain recombines TRBV29-1 with TRBJ1-2; D may be TRBD1 (6 bases). Germline loops: CDR1 SQVTM, CDR2 ANQGSEA. V lost 6 bases, J lost 5 bases, and 10 bases lay in between. This CDR3 comprises 11 residues. The CDR3 region has the DNA TGCAGCGTCTCAGGGGTATATGGCTACACCTTC. Protein product: CSVSGVYGYTF.

A remark on this clonotype: The junction shows a germline mismatch at one end, possibly a read error. The V and J genes are TRBV5-1 and TRBJ2-1; perhaps TRBD2 as D (6 bases). This CDR3 is 12 amino acids long. The germline V gene encodes CDR1 SGHRS and CDR2 YFSETQ. The CDR3 protein is CAGSLVGGLQFF. The CDR3 DNA follows: TGCGCCGGCAGCTTGGTGGGGGGACTTCAGTTCTTC.

In its sample, this clonotype was seen many times. This chain connects TRBV7-9 to TRBJ2-5; 10 nucleotides line up with TRBD2. CDR1 SEHNR and CDR2 FQNEAQ come from the germline V gene (reference sequence). The CDR3 totals 16 residues. The V and J ends lost 5 bases and 4 bases, in that order; junction bases with no gene match: 10. The CDR3, as DNA: TGTGCCAGCAGCGCTCGCGGGCTAGCGGGAGCAGAGACCCAGTACTTC. Translating gives CASSARGLAGAETQYF.

This clonotype was seen at least ten times. The V gene is TRBV5-6, the J gene TRBJ1-5; D possibly corresponds to TRBD1 (6 bases). Looked up from germline, CDR1 is SGHDT and CDR2 is YYEEEE. The CDR3 consists of 16 residues. V lost 3 bases and J 2 bases, leaving 15 bases between the germline ends. CDR3 DNA: TGTGCCAGCAGCTCGGCGGGGGCCAGGGGCAATCAGCCCCAGCATTTT. Translation gives CASSSAGARGNQPQHF. The full variable domain, with the rest looked up from reference TRBV5-6 and TRBJ1-5, is DAGVTQSPTHLIKTRGQQVTLRCSPKSGHDTVSWYQQALGQGPQFIFQYYEEEERQRGNFPDRFSGHQFPNYSSELNVNALLLGDSALYLCASSSAGARGNQPQHFGDGTRLSIL.

The gene calls are TRBV28 and TRBJ2-3, with TRBD2 matching over 11 bases. The CDR3 contains 16 residues. Germline values: CDR1 MDHEN, CDR2 SYDVKM. Trimming cost V 1 base and J 4 bases; bases outside gene matches: 4. CDR3 sequence (DNA): TGTGCCAGCAGTTTATTAACTAGCGGGAGATCAGATACGCAGTATTTT. It translates to CASSLLTSGRSDTQYF.

Ten or more counts support this clonotype. This chain joins TRBV12-3 or TRBV12-4 and TRBJ2-3, with D maybe TRBD2 (6 bases). The V gene lost 8 bases and the J gene lost 3 bases, with 21 bases spanning the gap. This CDR3 contains 16 residues. CDR3 sequence: CASGGGRGGGTDTQYF. CDR3 bases: TGTGCCAGCGGTGGGGGTCGGGGTGGGGGGACAGATACGCAGTATTTT.

The rearrangement links TRBV29-1 to TRBJ2-2, with D uncertain. The CDR3 covers 14 residues. Germline values: CDR1 SQVTM, CDR2 ANQGSEA. V lost 2 bases and J 1 base, leaving 8 bases between the germline ends. This CDR3 is CSVENAMNTGELFF. In DNA, the CDR3 is TGCAGCGTTGAAAATGCGATGAACACCGGGGAGCTGTTTTTT.

V is TRBV4-2 and J is TRBJ1-4, with D perhaps matching TRBD1 (5 bases). CDR1 is LGHNA and CDR2 is YNFKEQ in the germline V gene. CDR3 size: 16 residues. With 0 bases removed from V and 5 bases from J, the gap between germline ends came to 13 bases. The CDR3: CASSQESLRGNEKLFF. The CDR3 coding sequence is TGTGCCAGCAGCCAAGAGAGCCTTCGGGGGAATGAAAAACTGTTTTTT.

This clonotype was observed a few times. The chain uses TRBV6-2 or TRBV6-3 and TRBJ2-2; 7 bases line up with TRBD1. Unmatched junction bases numbered 7, after V lost 0 bases and J lost 3 bases. Germline CDR1 is MNHEY and CDR2 is SVGEGT. This CDR3 region has 17 residues. The CDR3 sequence: CASSYSKAQGYTGELFF. DNA of the CDR3: TGTGCCAGCAGTTACTCGAAGGCACAGGGGTACACCGGGGAGCTGTTTTTT.

This clonotype has a handful of counts. The V gene is TRBV20-1, the J gene TRBJ1-2; 7 bases fit TRBD1. Germline V CDR1 and CDR2: DFQATT, SNEGSKA (reference sequence). V trimming: 6 bases; J trimming: 0 bases; junction bases outside the gene matches: 7. The CDR3 has 14 amino acids. The CDR3 spells CSANQQGANYGYTF. CDR3 DNA sequence: TGCAGTGCAAACCAGCAGGGGGCTAACTATGGCTACACCTTC.

This clonotype has ten or more counts. The rearrangement joins TRBV4-3 to TRBJ1-2, with 10 nucleotides matching TRBD1. From germline, CDR1 is LGHNA and CDR2 YSLEER. This CDR3 has 15 amino acids. The V segment lost 4 bases and the J segment 8 bases; nucleotides outside the gene matches: 10. The CDR3 nucleotides read TGCGCCAGCAGCCTCAATAGGGACAGGGGCCTGGGCTACACCTTC. This codes for CASSLNRDRGLGYTF.

This clonotype was observed a few times. This chain links TRBV3-1 with TRBJ1-6, with D perhaps matching TRBD1 (5 bases). Germline V lookup: CDR1 LGHDT, CDR2 YNNKEL (reference sequence). V dropped 8 bases and J dropped 6 bases, with 17 bases sitting between them. This CDR3 is 15 amino acids long. CDR3 region: CASGARGGFNSPLHF. CDR3 bases: TGTGCCAGCGGTGCCCGGGGCGGTTTTAATTCACCCCTCCACTTT.

This clonotype has only a few counts. The chain combines TRBV21-1 with TRBJ2-2. TRBV21-1 is a documented pseudogene. CDR3 length: 15 residues. CDR3 coding DNA: TGTGCCAGCAGCAAAGAGAGAACCGGCACCGGGGAGCTGTTTTTT. Its translation is CASSKERTGTGELFF.

This clonotype turned up a few times. CDR3: CATSRLQGDQETQYF. In DNA, the CDR3 is TGTGCCACCAGCAGATTACAGGGTGACCAAGAGACCCAGTACTTC. The chain links TRBV15 to TRBJ2-5, with TRBD1 as a possible D gene (6 bases). Germline-derived CDR1 and CDR2 are LNHNV and YYDKDF (reference sequence). V was clipped by 2 bases and J by 0 bases, with 10 bases between them. The CDR3 covers 15 residues.